This T cell receptor (beta chain) is from a study of cytomegalovirus exposure and HLA in healthy donors. With 60 Vbeta and 13 Jbeta primers, the PCR was carried out. The repertoire was sequenced with immunoSEQ multiplex PCR; TCRdb's copy has only in-frame clones and lacks some. The sample contains about 160,000 clones, nearly 80% of which appear only once. The V and J ends lost 2 bases and 0 bases, in that order; junction bases with no gene match: 7. The CDR3 has 17 amino acids. Germline lookup yields CDR1 SGHRS and CDR2 YFSETQ. The V gene is TRBV5-1, the J gene TRBJ2-3; 9 bases are shared with TRBD2. Sequences were obtained from PBMCs. The clonotype comes from a woman aged 40 to 55 in good health and CMV-seronegative. CDR3 sequence: CASSFRLAESSTDTQYF. Here the CDR3 DNA reads TGCGCCAGCAGCTTCCGACTAGCGGAATCTAGCACAGATACGCAGTATTTT.